These 24 T cell receptor beta chains came from one sample sequenced in a study of T cell repertoires in cytomegalovirus infection. MiXCR, applied by TCRdb to the reads, yields one record per CDR3 protein. The sample has 70,000 to 75,000 distinct CDR3 sequences, 4% seen once. Sequenced sample: PBMCs. The receptors stem from a human donor in good health (CMV status not recorded). Some clones in this sample may be carry-over from other donors' samples.

This clonotype has at least ten counts. CDR3 sequence: CASSLARTGYSPLHF. DNA of the CDR3: TGTGCCAGCAGCTTAGCGCGGACAGGGTACTCACCCCTCCACTTT. The rearrangement links TRBV7-2 to TRBJ1-6, with 8 bases matching TRBD1. The CDR3 consists of 15 residues. Germline assignment: CDR1 SGHTA and CDR2 FQGNSA. The V and J ends lost 0 bases and 10 bases, in that order; junction bases with no gene match: 5.

This clonotype was picked up many times. The CDR3 coding sequence is TGCGCCAGCAGCCAACCAGGACAGGGTGGTGGCTACACCTTC. Translating it yields CASSQPGQGGGYTF. The chain couples TRBV4-1 to TRBJ1-2; TRBD1 aligns across 8 bases. The CDR3 totals 14 residues. CDR1 is MGHRA, CDR2 YSYEKL, per germline. The V gene end was trimmed by 2 bases and the J gene end by 7 bases; junction bases not matched to a gene: 6.

This clonotype was counted ten times or more. V usage is TRBV7-2 and J usage is TRBJ1-5; no reliable D call. The CDR3 contains 13 residues. In germline, CDR1 is SGHTA, CDR2 FQGNSA. Deletions cut 1 base from V and 7 bases from J, with 8 bases between. CDR3 protein: CASSLGYRQPQHF. As DNA, the CDR3 is TGTGCCAGCAGCTTAGGGTATCGGCAGCCCCAGCATTTT.

This clonotype was recorded at least ten times. The chain recombines TRBV7-9 with TRBJ1-1, with D possibly matching TRBD1 (5 bases). CDR3 length: 14 amino acids. Germline V gene data show CDR1 as SEHNR and CDR2 as FQNEAQ (reference sequence). Trimming shortened V by 2 bases and J by 5 bases, and 12 bases separated the two germline ends. The CDR3 DNA reads as TGTGCCAGCAGCTTATCTCAGGGTAGGACTGAAGCTTTCTTT. It codes for CASSLSQGRTEAFF.

Ten or more counts support this clonotype. This rearrangement joins TRBV10-3 to TRBJ2-3; weak D call: TRBD1 (6 bases). Germline V lookup: CDR1 ENHRY, CDR2 SYGVKD. CDR3 size: 14 residues. Trimming removed 4 bases from V and 4 bases from J, with 12 bases in between. The CDR3 loop reads CAISAVGAADTQYF. The CDR3 DNA reads as TGTGCCATCAGTGCCGTGGGGGCGGCAGATACGCAGTATTTT.

The sample holds many counts of this clonotype. The V call is TRBV7-2, the J call TRBJ2-7, with D maybe TRBD1 (5 bases). Between the trimmed V and J ends, which lost 2 bases and 6 bases, there was a span of 14 bases. The CDR3 loop spans 14 amino acids. Germline lookup yields CDR1 SGHTA and CDR2 FQGNSA. DNA of the CDR3: TGTGCCAGCAGCTTAAGCGCAGGGTCGAGCGAGCAGTACTTC. Translating gives CASSLSAGSSEQYF.

This clonotype was seen ten or more times. The V gene is TRBV28, the J gene TRBJ2-1; 7 nucleotides match TRBD2. CDR1 MDHEN and CDR2 SYDVKM come from the germline V gene. The CDR3 extends over 14 amino acids. The V and J ends lost 2 bases and 5 bases, in that order; junction bases with no gene match: 3. The CDR3 loop reads CASSLLAENNEQFF. The CDR3 DNA sequence: TGTGCCAGCAGTTTACTAGCGGAAAACAATGAGCAGTTCTTC. The whole variable domain, filled in from reference TRBV28 and TRBJ2-1, reads DVKVTQSSRYLVKRTGEKVFLECVQDMDHENMFWYRQDPGLGLRLIYFSYDVKMKEKGDIPEGYSVSREKKERFSLILESASTNQTSMYLCASSLLAENNEQFFGPGTRLTVL.

This clonotype was detected ten times or more. The V gene is TRBV7-9, the J gene TRBJ2-1; 8 bases line up with TRBD1. This CDR3 spans 15 amino acids. From germline, CDR1 is SEHNR and CDR2 FQNEAQ (reference sequence). The J segment lost 6 bases and the V segment lost 3 bases, leaving 7 bases of the junction unmatched. The CDR3 nucleotides are TGTGCCAGCAGCTTGTGGACAGGGCCCGGCAATGAGCAGTTCTTC. Translating gives CASSLWTGPGNEQFF.

This clonotype showed up many times. This rearrangement joins TRBV11-3 to TRBJ2-3; D tentatively fits TRBD1 or TRBD2 (5 bases each). Per germline, CDR1 SGHNT and CDR2 YENEEA. V lost 5 bases and J 3 bases, leaving 15 bases between the germline ends. There are 15 residues in the CDR3. The CDR3 DNA follows: TGTGCCAGCAGCCCCGGGGCAGTAAGAACAGATACGCAGTATTTT. Translation: CASSPGAVRTDTQYF.

There are many counts of this clonotype. The chain recombines TRBV7-2 with TRBJ1-2, with D unresolved. Trimming cost V 1 base and J 8 bases, with 8 bases left between them. The CDR3 extends over 12 amino acids. Germline assignment: CDR1 SGHTA and CDR2 FQGNSA. Here the CDR3 DNA reads TGTGCCAGCAGCTTAGACACCCTGGGCTACACCTTC. It yields the protein CASSLDTLGYTF.

This clonotype was seen at least ten times. This chain uses TRBV28 with TRBJ1-1, with D maybe TRBD1 (5 bases). Trimming cost V 8 bases and J 1 base, with 17 bases left between them. The CDR3 loop spans 15 amino acids. The germline V gene has CDR1 MDHEN and CDR2 SYDVKM. CDR3 bases: TGTGCCAGCTTCCCTTGGGGGGAGGGGAACACTGAAGCTTTCTTT. Protein: CASFPWGEGNTEAFF. Full variable domain (remainder filled in from reference TRBV28 and TRBJ1-1): DVKVTQSSRYLVKRTGEKVFLECVQDMDHENMFWYRQDPGLGLRLIYFSYDVKMKEKGDIPEGYSVSREKKERFSLILESASTNQTSMYLCASFPWGEGNTEAFFGQGTRLTVV.

This clonotype occurred many times. The chain carries TRBV7-8 and TRBJ2-5; 7 bases match TRBD1. The CDR3 extends over 15 amino acids. The ends lost 4 bases at V and 2 bases at J; junction bases unmatched: 7. The germline CDR1 and CDR2 sequences are SGHVS and FQNEAQ. The CDR3 nucleotides are TGTGCCAGCAGCTCCGTCCCGGGACAGCAAGAGACCCAGTACTTC. It encodes CASSSVPGQQETQYF. Full variable domain (outside the CDR3, taken from reference TRBV7-8 and TRBJ2-5): GAGVSQSPRYKVAKRGQDVALRCDPISGHVSLFWYQQALGQGPEFLTYFQNEAQLDKSGLPSDRFFAERPEGSVSTLKIQRTQQEDSAVYLCASSSVPGQQETQYFGPGTRLLVL.

The chain has TRBV4-1 and TRBJ2-7, with a possible D match to TRBD1 (6 bases). V was cut by 0 bases and J by 3 bases, with 15 bases left in between. The CDR3 is 16 residues long. Germline-derived CDR1 and CDR2 are MGHRA and YSYEKL. The DNA of the CDR3 is TGCGCCAGCAGCCAAGATCGGATGGGGGACAACTACGAGCAGTACTTC. The encoded protein is CASSQDRMGDNYEQYF.

There are many counts of this clonotype. The rearrangement joins TRBV6-5 to TRBJ2-1, with D perhaps TRBD2 (6 bases). Germline V CDR1 and CDR2: MNHEY, SVGAGI. There are 16 residues in the CDR3. Trimming left V 5 bases short and J 0 bases short, with 14 bases between. CDR3: CASSRSSASSYNEQFF. The CDR3 DNA follows: TGTGCCAGCAGTCGGTCTAGCGCCAGCTCCTACAATGAGCAGTTCTTC.

Ten or more counts support this clonotype. The chain joins TRBV7-2 to TRBJ1-1; no definite D call. This CDR3 region has 13 residues. With 3 bases removed from V and 6 bases from J, the gap between germline ends came to 11 bases. Germline-derived CDR1 and CDR2 are SGHTA and FQGNSA. CDR3 sequence: CASSFDGRAEAFF. The CDR3 DNA reads TGTGCCAGCAGCTTTGACGGACGCGCTGAAGCTTTCTTT. The full variable domain, completed using reference TRBV7-2 and TRBJ1-1, is GAGVSQSPSNKVTEKGKDVELRCDPISGHTALYWYRQSLGQGLEFLIYFQGNSAPDKSGLPSDRFSAERTGGSVSTLTIQRTQQEDSAVYLCASSFDGRAEAFFGQGTRLTVV.

The chain has TRBV25-1 and TRBJ1-2; D gene ambiguous. CDR1 and CDR2 from the germline V gene are MGHDK and SYGVNS. Trimming took off 4 bases at V and 2 bases at J, with 8 bases between the two ends. CDR3 length: 13 residues. Here the CDR3 reads CASSVNENYGYTF. Here the CDR3 DNA reads TGTGCCAGCAGTGTAAATGAAAACTATGGCTACACCTTC.

The chain employs TRBV6-6 and TRBJ1-1; possibly TRBD1 for D (6 bases). The CDR3 loop spans 13 amino acids. Trimming left V 6 bases short and J 9 bases short, with 17 bases between. Germline assignment: CDR1 MNHNY and CDR2 SVGAGI (reference sequence). The CDR3 here is CASRAGATTQAFF. The CDR3, as DNA: TGTGCCAGCAGAGCAGGGGCTACAACACAAGCTTTCTTT.

This clonotype was recorded at least ten times. V and J are TRBV7-8 and TRBJ1-3; possible D gene TRBD1, 5 bases. Germline CDR1 reads SGHVS; CDR2 reads FQNEAQ. The CDR3 covers 13 residues. V was cut by 6 bases and J by 4 bases, with 10 bases left in between. CDR3 DNA: TGTGCCAGCAGGGGGACCTTCGGAAACACCATATATTTT. Amino acids: CASRGTFGNTIYF.

This clonotype was observed many times. V gene TRBV2 combines with J gene TRBJ2-3; D is perhaps TRBD1 (5 bases). This CDR3 region has 14 residues. Germline V gene lookup returns CDR1 SNHLY and CDR2 FYNNEI. With 9 bases removed from V and 0 bases from J, the gap between germline ends came to 13 bases. CDR3: CASRTDTSTDTQYF. The DNA of the CDR3 is TGTGCCAGTAGGACGGACACTAGCACAGATACGCAGTATTTT.

This clonotype was seen ten or more times. The V call is TRBV28, the J call TRBJ1-2; D possibly corresponds to TRBD1 (5 bases). Germline assignment: CDR1 MDHEN and CDR2 SYDVKM. The CDR3 is made up of 15 amino acids. V was shortened by 4 bases and J by 2 bases, with 14 bases between the two germline ends. The CDR3, as DNA: TGTGCCAGCAGTTCCACTCCGACAGTCAACTATGGCTACACCTTC. As protein: CASSSTPTVNYGYTF.

The sample holds many counts of this clonotype. The chain recombines TRBV7-2 with TRBJ2-7; D perhaps matches TRBD1 (6 bases). Trimming shortened V by 4 bases and J by 4 bases, and 11 bases separated the two germline ends. Germline CDR1 is SGHTA and CDR2 is FQGNSA. The CDR3 sequence is 13 residues long. CDR3 residues: CASSSYTGYEQYF. Written as DNA, the CDR3 is TGTGCCAGCAGCTCCTACACAGGGTACGAGCAGTACTTC.

This clonotype was recorded at least ten times. This rearrangement joins TRBV7-9 to TRBJ2-5, with 13 bases that match TRBD2. Germline V CDR1 and CDR2: SEHNR, FQNEAQ (reference sequence). J gave up 10 bases and V 5 bases, and 4 bases lay outside the gene matches. The CDR3 runs to 13 residues. Here the CDR3 DNA reads TGTGCCAGCAGCGCGGGACTAGCGGGGCACCAGTACTTC. This sequence encodes CASSAGLAGHQYF.

This clonotype was seen at least ten times. The chain couples TRBV5-4 to TRBJ2-1; TRBD2 matches 13 bases. Per the germline V gene, CDR1 is SGHNT and CDR2 is YYREEE (reference sequence). The CDR3 is 15 amino acids. The trim removed 2 bases at V and 6 bases at J, leaving 2 bases unmatched. The CDR3 nucleotides read TGTGCCAGCAGCTTTAGGACTAGCGGGGGCAATGAGCAGTTCTTC. It specifies CASSFRTSGGNEQFF.

This clonotype has ten or more counts. The chain carries TRBV7-2 and TRBJ2-1, with 7 bases that match TRBD1. Looked up from germline, CDR1 is SGHTA and CDR2 is FQGNSA. With V trimmed by 5 bases and J by 5 bases, 6 bases remained unmatched. The CDR3 sequence is 14 residues long. The CDR3 protein is CASSMTGYHNEQFF. The CDR3, as DNA: TGTGCCAGCAGCATGACAGGGTACCACAATGAGCAGTTCTTC.